Listed below are T cell receptor beta chains from one sample, sequenced in a study of cytomegalovirus exposure and HLA in healthy donors. Data came from immunoSEQ multiplex PCR; TCRdb stores just in-frame clones and leaves some out. The table has 90,000 to 110,000 clones, nearly 80% seen once. Material for sequencing was PBMCs. The receptors come from a man aged 30-40 years in good health and CMV-seronegative. CDR3s include the opening cysteine and the closing phenylalanine or tryptophan. Fields, in order: clone size, V gene, D gene, J gene, CDR3 DNA, CDR3 protein. A D gene is named only where the DNA matches it firmly. Clone size appears in some rows only: once, few, many, or a class for an expanded clone.

size: few
V: TRBV18
D: .
J: TRBJ2-3
DNA: TGTGCCAGCTCACCCTCCTTTTCTGGGGCCAGCACAGATACGCAGTATTTT
CDR3: CASSPSFSGASTDTQYF

size: .
V: TRBV20-1
D: .
J: TRBJ2-2
DNA: TGCAGTGCGCAGCGGGCCGGGGAGCTGTTTTTT
CDR3: CSAQRAGELFF

size: .
V: TRBV27
D: TRBD1
J: TRBJ2-2
DNA: TGTGCCAGCAGTTTAGTTGGTGTCCCGGGACAGGGGGCCGGGGAGCTGTTTTTT
CDR3: CASSLVGVPGQGAGELFF

size: .
V: TRBV19
D: TRBD1
J: TRBJ2-3
DNA: TGTGCCAGTAGTGGACAGGGAGACACAGATACGCAGTATTTT
CDR3: CASSGQGDTDTQYF

size: .
V: TRBV27
D: .
J: TRBJ2-2
DNA: TGTGCCAGCAGTTTGGTCGTCAGGGTGAACACCGGGGAGCTGTTTTTT
CDR3: CASSLVVRVNTGELFF

size: .
V: TRBV27
D: TRBD1
J: TRBJ1-2
DNA: TGTGCCAGCAGACTCGGACAGGGGGACTATGGCTACACCTTC
CDR3: CASRLGQGDYGYTF

size: .
V: TRBV4-1
D: .
J: TRBJ1-6
DNA: TGCGCCAGCAGCCAAGAAGGAGGGGCGCATAATTCACCCCTCCACTTT
CDR3: CASSQEGGAHNSPLHF

size: .
V: TRBV9
D: .
J: TRBJ1-1
DNA: TGTGCCAGCAGCGCCCGTAGTCAAGTACTGAACACTGAAGCTTTCTTT
CDR3: CASSARSQVLNTEAFF

size: .
V: TRBV4-3
D: .
J: TRBJ1-3
DNA: TGCGCCAGCAGCCAAGGCGGAGACTCTGGAAACACCATATATTTT
CDR3: CASSQGGDSGNTIYF

size: .
V: TRBV7-9
D: .
J: TRBJ1-1
DNA: TGTGCCAGCGGGCGAGGGCTGAACACTGAAGCTTTCTTT
CDR3: CASGRGLNTEAFF

size: once
V: TRBV7-7
D: TRBD1
J: TRBJ2-2
DNA: TGTGCTAGCAGCTTCATGACAGGGGTGGACACCGGGGAGCTGTTTTTT
CDR3: CASSFMTGVDTGELFF

size: .
V: TRBV11-2
D: TRBD2
J: TRBJ2-3
DNA: TGTGCCAGCAGCTTAGGGGCGCTAGCGGGAGGGCGAACAGATACGCAGTATTTT
CDR3: CASSLGALAGGRTDTQYF

size: .
V: TRBV29-1
D: TRBD2
J: TRBJ2-1
DNA: TGCAGCGTACTAGCGGGAGCTTTTTATGAGCAGTTCTTC
CDR3: CSVLAGAFYEQFF

size: .
V: TRBV29-1
D: TRBD1
J: TRBJ1-1
DNA: TGCAGCGGCAAGGGACAGGGGGCGACCACTGAAGCTTTCTTT
CDR3: CSGKGQGATTEAFF

size: .
V: TRBV5-1
D: TRBD2
J: TRBJ2-1
DNA: TGCGCCAGCAGCGTAACCGGTCGACTAGCGGGAAAAGTCGGGCAGTTCTTC
CDR3: CASSVTGRLAGKVGQFF

size: .
V: TRBV18
D: .
J: TRBJ1-6
DNA: TGTGCCAGCTCACCGTCGAGCTCCTATAATTCACCCCTCCACTTT
CDR3: CASSPSSSYNSPLHF

size: .
V: TRBV18
D: .
J: TRBJ2-3
DNA: TGTGCCAGCTCACCAATGTCGGGGTGGGAAGATACGCAGTATTTT
CDR3: CASSPMSGWEDTQYF

size: .
V: TRBV7-2
D: .
J: TRBJ2-1
DNA: TGTGCCAGCAGCTTAGTCAGGGCCTCCTACAATGAGCAGTTCTTC
CDR3: CASSLVRASYNEQFF

size: .
V: TRBV6-5
D: .
J: TRBJ1-1
DNA: TGTGCCAGCAGTTACTCGAGTCAGGGCCACACTGAAGCTTTCTTT
CDR3: CASSYSSQGHTEAFF

size: .
V: TRBV2
D: TRBD1
J: TRBJ1-1
DNA: TGTGCCAGCAGTCGGGACAGGAACACTGAAGCTTTCTTT
CDR3: CASSRDRNTEAFF

size: few
V: TRBV14
D: .
J: TRBJ2-7
DNA: TGTGCCAGCTCTCCAGACGGCGGCTACGAGCAGTACTTC
CDR3: CASSPDGGYEQYF

size: .
V: TRBV14
D: .
J: TRBJ1-4
DNA: TGTGCCAGCAGCCAAGATCCGGGATATAATGAAAAACTGTTTTTT
CDR3: CASSQDPGYNEKLFF

size: .
V: TRBV27
D: TRBD2
J: TRBJ2-3
DNA: TGTGCCAGCATCGGGGGGAGCACAGATACGCAGTATTTT
CDR3: CASIGGSTDTQYF

size: .
V: TRBV4-3
D: TRBD2
J: TRBJ2-7
DNA: TGCGCCAGCAGCCAAGAAAGTGAGCGGGGGGCCGCGTGGGAGCAGTACTTC
CDR3: CASSQESERGAAWEQYF

size: .
V: TRBV20-1
D: .
J: TRBJ1-2
DNA: TGCAGTGCTTTCAGACTATATGGCTACACCTTC
CDR3: CSAFRLYGYTF

size: .
V: TRBV7-2
D: .
J: TRBJ2-5
DNA: TGTGCCAGCAGCCAGGGGAGGGGCATGGAGACCCAGTACTTC
CDR3: CASSQGRGMETQYF

size: .
V: TRBV4-1
D: .
J: TRBJ2-7
DNA: TGCGCCAGCAGGGACTTCGAAGGCCCCTACGAGCAGTACTTC
CDR3: CASRDFEGPYEQYF

size: few
V: TRBV28
D: .
J: TRBJ2-1
DNA: TGTGCCAGCAGTCAAGGGGGTCGCGGGAGAGGGAATGAGCAGTTCTTC
CDR3: CASSQGGRGRGNEQFF

size: .
V: TRBV2
D: .
J: TRBJ2-5
DNA: TGTGCCAGCAGTGAGTATCTACAAGAGACCCAGTACTTC
CDR3: CASSEYLQETQYF

size: .
V: TRBV14
D: TRBD1
J: TRBJ1-1
DNA: TGTGCCAGCAGCGTACCGGGACAGACTAACACTGAAGCTTTCTTT
CDR3: CASSVPGQTNTEAFF

size: few
V: TRBV7-2
D: .
J: TRBJ2-3
DNA: TGTGCCAGCAAGCCGGGGAGCACAGATACGCAGTATTTT
CDR3: CASKPGSTDTQYF

size: .
V: TRBV28
D: .
J: TRBJ1-2
DNA: TGTGCCAGCAGACGGGGGGGGCGAGAATATGGCTACACCTTC
CDR3: CASRRGGREYGYTF

size: .
V: TRBV7-9
D: TRBD1
J: TRBJ1-5
DNA: TGTGCCAGCAGCTTAGCGACAGGGCCGTATCAGCCCCAGCATTTT
CDR3: CASSLATGPYQPQHF

size: once
V: TRBV6-5
D: .
J: TRBJ2-3
DNA: TGTGCCAGCAGTTACTCCCTAGCTACAGATACGCAGTATTTT
CDR3: CASSYSLATDTQYF

size: .
V: TRBV2
D: TRBD2
J: TRBJ2-3
DNA: TGTGCCAGCACATCCGGGACTAGCAGCTCAGATACGCAGTATTTT
CDR3: CASTSGTSSSDTQYF

size: once
V: TRBV6-1
D: .
J: TRBJ1-4
DNA: TGTGCCAGCAGTGAAGCCAGTGTTCGTCTTACTAATGAAAAACTGCTTTTT
CDR3: CASSEASVRLTNEKLLF

size: .
V: TRBV10-3
D: .
J: TRBJ1-2
DNA: TGTGCCATCAGTGATACAGGAAACTATGGCTACACCTTC
CDR3: CAISDTGNYGYTF

size: .
V: TRBV5-1
D: .
J: TRBJ2-7
DNA: TGCGCCAGCGCCTCTGGGGGGAGACGATACGAGCAGTACTTC
CDR3: CASASGGRRYEQYF

size: once
V: TRBV6-5
D: .
J: TRBJ1-5
DNA: TGTGCCAGCAGTCAGAGAGACAGGCAGCCCCAGCATTTT
CDR3: CASSQRDRQPQHF

size: few
V: TRBV9
D: .
J: TRBJ1-1
DNA: TGTGCCAGCAGCGTAGGCCACAAGAACACTGAAGCTTTCTTT
CDR3: CASSVGHKNTEAFF

size: .
V: TRBV19
D: .
J: TRBJ1-4
DNA: TGTGCCAGTACCAGACTACGGACTAGGACTAATGAAAAACTGTTTTTT
CDR3: CASTRLRTRTNEKLFF

size: .
V: TRBV30
D: .
J: TRBJ2-1
DNA: TGTGCCTGGAGTGAGCGGCTCAACAATGAGCAGTTCTTC
CDR3: CAWSERLNNEQFF

size: .
V: TRBV5-4
D: TRBD2
J: TRBJ2-7
DNA: TGTGCCAGCAGCTCCTTTACTAGCGGGGTTTACGAGCAGTACTTC
CDR3: CASSSFTSGVYEQYF

size: .
V: TRBV19
D: .
J: TRBJ1-2
DNA: TGTGCCAGTAGTATGGCCGGAGCTAACTATGGCTACACCTTC
CDR3: CASSMAGANYGYTF

size: .
V: TRBV9
D: .
J: TRBJ2-7
DNA: TGTGCCAGCAGCGAGCACGGGAGCTCCTACGAGCAGTACTTC
CDR3: CASSEHGSSYEQYF

size: .
V: TRBV29-1
D: TRBD1
J: TRBJ2-7
DNA: TGCAGCGTTGCGGGGACAGAGACCTACGAGCAGTACTTC
CDR3: CSVAGTETYEQYF

size: .
V: TRBV9
D: TRBD2
J: TRBJ2-7
DNA: TGTGCCAGCAGCATCGCGGGGGGGCTACGGGACGAGCAGTACTTC
CDR3: CASSIAGGLRDEQYF

size: .
V: TRBV5-6
D: TRBD1
J: TRBJ1-4
DNA: TGTGCCAGCAGCCGCCGGACAGGGTGGACTAATGAAAAACTGTTTTTT
CDR3: CASSRRTGWTNEKLFF

size: .
V: TRBV7-8
D: TRBD2
J: TRBJ2-2
DNA: TGTGCCAGCAGCTTCGCCCTTGGACTAGCGGGAGACACCGGGGAGCTGTTTTTT
CDR3: CASSFALGLAGDTGELFF

size: .
V: TRBV6-5
D: TRBD2
J: TRBJ2-7
DNA: TGTGCCAGCAGCCAGATGGGGGGGGAGCAGTACTTC
CDR3: CASSQMGGEQYF

size: .
V: TRBV4-3
D: .
J: TRBJ2-6
DNA: TGCGCCAGCAGCCAAGATAATTTCAGGGTAAACTCTGGGGCCAACGTCCTGACTTTC
CDR3: CASSQDNFRVNSGANVLTF

size: once
V: TRBV19
D: .
J: TRBJ1-5
DNA: TGTGCCAGTAGTATCAACGGGATAAGCAATCAGCCCCAGCATTTT
CDR3: CASSINGISNQPQHF

size: .
V: TRBV7-9
D: .
J: TRBJ2-7
DNA: TGTGCCAGCAGCGTCGATCGGGGGTCATCCTACGAGCAGTACTTC
CDR3: CASSVDRGSSYEQYF

size: .
V: TRBV19
D: .
J: TRBJ2-6
DNA: TGTGCCAGTAGCACTAACTCTGGGGCCAACGTCCTGACTTTC
CDR3: CASSTNSGANVLTF

size: .
V: TRBV28
D: .
J: TRBJ2-1
DNA: TGTGCCACCTACTCCCAATACAATGAGCAGTTCTTC
CDR3: CATYSQYNEQFF